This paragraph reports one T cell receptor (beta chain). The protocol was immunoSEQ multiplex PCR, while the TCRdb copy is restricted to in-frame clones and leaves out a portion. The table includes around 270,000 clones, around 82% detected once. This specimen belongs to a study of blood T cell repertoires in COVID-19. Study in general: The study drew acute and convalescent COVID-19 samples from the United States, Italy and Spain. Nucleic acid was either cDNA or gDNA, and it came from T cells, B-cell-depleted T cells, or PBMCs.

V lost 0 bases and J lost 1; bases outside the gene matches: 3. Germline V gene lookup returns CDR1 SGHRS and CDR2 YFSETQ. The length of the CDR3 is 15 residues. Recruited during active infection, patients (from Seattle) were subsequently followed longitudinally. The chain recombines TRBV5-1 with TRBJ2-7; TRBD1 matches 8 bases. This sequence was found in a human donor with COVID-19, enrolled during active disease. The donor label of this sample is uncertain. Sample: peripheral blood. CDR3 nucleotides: TGCGCCAGCAGCTTGGGGGACAGGAGATCCTACGAGCAGTACTTC. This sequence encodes CASSLGDRRSYEQYF.